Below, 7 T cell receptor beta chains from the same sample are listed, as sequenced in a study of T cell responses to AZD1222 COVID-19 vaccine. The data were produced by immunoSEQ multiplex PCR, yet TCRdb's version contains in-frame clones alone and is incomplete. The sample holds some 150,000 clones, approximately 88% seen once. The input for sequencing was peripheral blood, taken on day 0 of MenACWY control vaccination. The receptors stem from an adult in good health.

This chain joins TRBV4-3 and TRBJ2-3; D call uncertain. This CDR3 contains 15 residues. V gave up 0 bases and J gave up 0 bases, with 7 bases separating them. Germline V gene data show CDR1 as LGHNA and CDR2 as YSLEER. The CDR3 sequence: CASSQDYASTDTQYF. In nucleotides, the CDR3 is TGCGCCAGCAGCCAAGATTACGCTAGCACAGATACGCAGTATTTT.

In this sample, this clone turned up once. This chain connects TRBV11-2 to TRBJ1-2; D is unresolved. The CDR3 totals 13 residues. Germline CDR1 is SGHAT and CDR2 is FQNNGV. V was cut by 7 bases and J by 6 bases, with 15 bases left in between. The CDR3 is CASTTRGLHGYTF. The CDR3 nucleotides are TGTGCCAGCACCACTCGAGGCCTCCATGGCTACACCTTC. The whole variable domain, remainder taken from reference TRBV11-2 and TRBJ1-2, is EAGVAQSPRYKIIEKRQSVAFWCNPISGHATLYWYQQILGQGPKLLIQFQNNGVVDDSQLPKDRFSAERLKGVDSTLKIQPAKLEDSAVYLCASTTRGLHGYTFGSGTRLTVV.

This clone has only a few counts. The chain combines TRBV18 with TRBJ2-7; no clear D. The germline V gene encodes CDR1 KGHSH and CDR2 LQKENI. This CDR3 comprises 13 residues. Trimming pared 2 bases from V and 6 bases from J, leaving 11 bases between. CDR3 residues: CASSPGLDSEQYF. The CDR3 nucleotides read TGTGCCAGCTCACCAGGTCTAGATTCCGAGCAGTACTTC.

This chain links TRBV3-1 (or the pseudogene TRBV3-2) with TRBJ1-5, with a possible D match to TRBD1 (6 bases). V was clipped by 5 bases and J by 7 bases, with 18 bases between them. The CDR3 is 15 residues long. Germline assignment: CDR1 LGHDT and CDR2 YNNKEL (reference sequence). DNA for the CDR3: TGTGCCAGCAGCGCAAGCCGGGGGCAGGGACAGCCCCAGCATTTT. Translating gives CASSASRGQGQPQHF.

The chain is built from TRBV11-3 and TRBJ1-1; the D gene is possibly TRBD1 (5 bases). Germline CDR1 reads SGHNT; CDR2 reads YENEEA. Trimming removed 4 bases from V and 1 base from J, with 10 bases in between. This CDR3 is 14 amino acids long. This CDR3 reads CASSSPTANTEAFF. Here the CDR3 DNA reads TGTGCCAGCAGCTCACCGACAGCGAACACTGAAGCTTTCTTT.

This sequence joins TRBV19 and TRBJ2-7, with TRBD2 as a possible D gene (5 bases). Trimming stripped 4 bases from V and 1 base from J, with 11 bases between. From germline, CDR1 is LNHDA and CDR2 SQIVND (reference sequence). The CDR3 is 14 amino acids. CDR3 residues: CASSRGGGSYEQYF. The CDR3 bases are TGTGCCAGTAGTAGGGGTGGAGGATCCTACGAGCAGTACTTC.

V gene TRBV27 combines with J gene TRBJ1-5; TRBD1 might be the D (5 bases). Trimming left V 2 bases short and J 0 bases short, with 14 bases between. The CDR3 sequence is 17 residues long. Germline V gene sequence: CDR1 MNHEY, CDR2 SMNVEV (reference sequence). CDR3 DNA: TGTGCCAGCAGTTTAGCCGCGGGGGATTATAGCAATCAGCCCCAGCATTTT. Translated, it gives CASSLAAGDYSNQPQHF.